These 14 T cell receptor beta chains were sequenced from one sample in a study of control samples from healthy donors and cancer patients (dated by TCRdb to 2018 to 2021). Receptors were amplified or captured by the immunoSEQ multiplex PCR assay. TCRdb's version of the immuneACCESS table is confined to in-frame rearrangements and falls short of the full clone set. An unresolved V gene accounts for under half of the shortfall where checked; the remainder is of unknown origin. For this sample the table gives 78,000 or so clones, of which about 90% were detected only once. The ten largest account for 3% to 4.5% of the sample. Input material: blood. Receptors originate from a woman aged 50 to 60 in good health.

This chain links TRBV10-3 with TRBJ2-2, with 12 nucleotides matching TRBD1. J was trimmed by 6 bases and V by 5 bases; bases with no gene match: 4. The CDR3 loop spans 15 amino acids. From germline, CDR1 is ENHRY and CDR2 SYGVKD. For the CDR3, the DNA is TGTGCCATCAGTAGGGGACAGGGGGCGGCCGGGGAGCTGTTTTTT. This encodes CAISRGQGAAGELFF.

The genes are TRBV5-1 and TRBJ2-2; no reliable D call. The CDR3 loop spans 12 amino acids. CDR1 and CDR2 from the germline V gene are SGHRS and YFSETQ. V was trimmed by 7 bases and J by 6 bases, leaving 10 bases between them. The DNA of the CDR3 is TGCGCCAGCGGCCGAGAAGCCGGGGAGCTGTTTTTT. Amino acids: CASGREAGELFF. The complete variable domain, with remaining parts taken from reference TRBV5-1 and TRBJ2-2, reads KAGVTQTPRYLIKTRGQQVTLSCSPISGHRSVSWYQQTPGQGLQFLFEYFSETQRNKGNFPGRFSGRQFSNSRSEMNVSTLELGDSALYLCASGREAGELFFGEGSRLTVL.

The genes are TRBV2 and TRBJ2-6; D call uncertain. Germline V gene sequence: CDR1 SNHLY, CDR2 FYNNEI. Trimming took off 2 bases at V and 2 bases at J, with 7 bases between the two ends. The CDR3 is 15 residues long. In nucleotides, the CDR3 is TGTGCCAGCAGTGAACGGGCTACTGGGGCCAACGTCCTGACTTTC. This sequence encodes CASSERATGANVLTF. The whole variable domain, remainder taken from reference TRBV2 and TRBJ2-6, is EPEVTQTPSHQVTQMGQEVILRCVPISNHLYFYWYRQILGQKVEFLVSFYNNEISEKSEIFDDQFSVERPDGSNFTLKIRSTKLEDSAMYFCASSERATGANVLTFGAGSRLTVL.

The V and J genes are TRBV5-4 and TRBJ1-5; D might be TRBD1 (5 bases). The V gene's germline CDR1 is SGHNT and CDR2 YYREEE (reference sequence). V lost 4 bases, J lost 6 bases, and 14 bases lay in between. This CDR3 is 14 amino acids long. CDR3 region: CASSLQGAGQPQHF. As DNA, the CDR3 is TGTGCCAGCAGCCTCCAAGGGGCGGGTCAGCCCCAGCATTTT.

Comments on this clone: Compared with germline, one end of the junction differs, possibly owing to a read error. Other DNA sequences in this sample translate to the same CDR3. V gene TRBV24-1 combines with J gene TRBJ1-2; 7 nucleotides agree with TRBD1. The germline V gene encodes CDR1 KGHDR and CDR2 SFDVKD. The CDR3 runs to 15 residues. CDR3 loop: CATSDPTGTNYGYTF. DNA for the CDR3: TGTGCCACTAGTGATCCGACAGGGACCAACTATGGCTACACCTTC.

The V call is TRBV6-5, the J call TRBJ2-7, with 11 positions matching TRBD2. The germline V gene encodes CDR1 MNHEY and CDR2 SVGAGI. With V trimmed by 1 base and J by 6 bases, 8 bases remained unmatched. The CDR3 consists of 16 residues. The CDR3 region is CASSYFPIAGGVEQYF. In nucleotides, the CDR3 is TGTGCCAGCAGTTACTTTCCGATAGCGGGAGGGGTCGAGCAGTACTTC.

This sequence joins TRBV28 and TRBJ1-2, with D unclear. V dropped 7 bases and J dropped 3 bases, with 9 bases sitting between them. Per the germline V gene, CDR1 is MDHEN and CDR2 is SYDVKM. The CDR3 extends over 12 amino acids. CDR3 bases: TGTGCCAGCATGGGCGGAGACTATGGCTACACCTTC. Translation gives CASMGGDYGYTF.

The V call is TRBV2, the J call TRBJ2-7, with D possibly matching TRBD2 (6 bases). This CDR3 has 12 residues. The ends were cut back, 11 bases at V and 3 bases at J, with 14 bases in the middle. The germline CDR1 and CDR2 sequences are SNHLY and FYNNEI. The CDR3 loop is CAVVPGLYEQYF. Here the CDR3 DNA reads TGTGCCGTCGTTCCGGGACTCTACGAGCAGTACTTC.

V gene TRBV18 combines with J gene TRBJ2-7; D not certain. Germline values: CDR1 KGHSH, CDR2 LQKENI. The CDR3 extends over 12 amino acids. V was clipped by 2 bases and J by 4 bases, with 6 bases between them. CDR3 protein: CASSPNEYEQYF. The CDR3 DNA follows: TGTGCCAGCTCACCAAATGAGTACGAGCAGTACTTC.

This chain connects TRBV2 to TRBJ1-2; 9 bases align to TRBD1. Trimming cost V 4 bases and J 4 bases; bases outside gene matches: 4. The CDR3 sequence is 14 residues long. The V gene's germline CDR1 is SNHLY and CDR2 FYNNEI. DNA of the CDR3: TGTGCCAGCAGTGGGACAGGGGTGAGCTATGGCTACACCTTC. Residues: CASSGTGVSYGYTF.

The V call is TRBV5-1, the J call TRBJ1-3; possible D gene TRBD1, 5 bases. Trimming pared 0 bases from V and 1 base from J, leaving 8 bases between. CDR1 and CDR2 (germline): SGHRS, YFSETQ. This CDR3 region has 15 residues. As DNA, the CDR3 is TGCGCCAGCAGCTTGGCGTCAGGGTCTGGAAACACCATATATTTT. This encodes CASSLASGSGNTIYF.

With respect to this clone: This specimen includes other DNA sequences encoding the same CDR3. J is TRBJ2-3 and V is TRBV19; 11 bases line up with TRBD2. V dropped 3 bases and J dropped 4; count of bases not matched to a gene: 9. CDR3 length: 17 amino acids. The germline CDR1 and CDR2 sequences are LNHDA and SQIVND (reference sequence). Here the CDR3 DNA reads TGTGCCAGTAGTATCGGACTAGCGGGCCTGGGTCCAGATACGCAGTATTTT. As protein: CASSIGLAGLGPDTQYF.

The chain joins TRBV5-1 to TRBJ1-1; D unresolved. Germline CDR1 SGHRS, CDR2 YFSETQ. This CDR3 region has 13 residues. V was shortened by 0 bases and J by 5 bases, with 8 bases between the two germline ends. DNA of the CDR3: TGCGCCAGCAGCTTGGCTCCGCGGACTGAAGCTTTCTTT. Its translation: CASSLAPRTEAFF. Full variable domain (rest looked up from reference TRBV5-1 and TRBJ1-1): KAGVTQTPRYLIKTRGQQVTLSCSPISGHRSVSWYQQTPGQGLQFLFEYFSETQRNKGNFPGRFSGRQFSNSRSEMNVSTLELGDSALYLCASSLAPRTEAFFGQGTRLTVV.

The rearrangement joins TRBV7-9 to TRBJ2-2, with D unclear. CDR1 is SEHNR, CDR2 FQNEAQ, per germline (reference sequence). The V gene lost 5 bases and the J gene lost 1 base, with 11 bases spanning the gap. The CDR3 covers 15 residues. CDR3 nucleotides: TGTGCCAGCAGCCCCCGAGCAGAGAACACCGGGGAGCTGTTTTTT. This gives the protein CASSPRAENTGELFF.